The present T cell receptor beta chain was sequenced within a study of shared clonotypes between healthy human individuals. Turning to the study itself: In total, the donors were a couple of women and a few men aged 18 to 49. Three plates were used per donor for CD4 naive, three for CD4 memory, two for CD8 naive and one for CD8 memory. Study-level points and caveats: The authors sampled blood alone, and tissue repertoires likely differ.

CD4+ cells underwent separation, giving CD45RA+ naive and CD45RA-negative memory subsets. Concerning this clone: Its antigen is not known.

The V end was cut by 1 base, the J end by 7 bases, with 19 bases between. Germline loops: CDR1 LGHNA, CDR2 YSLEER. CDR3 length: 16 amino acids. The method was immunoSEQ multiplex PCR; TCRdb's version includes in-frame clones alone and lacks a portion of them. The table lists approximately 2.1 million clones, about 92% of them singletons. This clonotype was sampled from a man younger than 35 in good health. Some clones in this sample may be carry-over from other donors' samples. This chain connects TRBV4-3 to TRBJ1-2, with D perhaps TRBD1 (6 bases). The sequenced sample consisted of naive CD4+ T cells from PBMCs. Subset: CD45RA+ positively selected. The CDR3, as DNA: TGCGCCAGCAGCCAAGGACGATCGGGGGCGGCGGGTGGCTACACCTTC. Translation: CASSQGRSGAAGGYTF.